The clone carrying this T cell receptor (beta chain) was counted many times. The antigen remains unidentified. The CDR3 is 14 residues long. CDR1 is MNHEY, CDR2 SMNVEV, per germline (reference sequence). Germline trimming cut 3 bases from V and 1 base from J; bases unmatched to any gene: 3. The sample originates from a study of response to subunit inactivated influenza vaccine. Study-level points and caveats: It was suggested by the authors that few new T cells are recruited by each seasonal influenza vaccination.

One entry per CDR3 protein results from TCRdb running MiXCR on the RT-PCR reads. The table lists 600,000 to 700,000 distinct CDR3 sequences, about 14% of them singletons. The clonotype was recovered from a man aged 50-60 years who received an inactivated influenza vaccine. The chain joins TRBV27 to TRBJ2-7; 7 nucleotides agree with TRBD1. The source material was PBMCs from blood, sampled less than 15 days before vaccination. The CDR3 region has the DNA TGTGCCAGCAGTTTGACAGGGATATCCTACGAGCAGTACTTC. Its translation is CASSLTGISYEQYF.